Sequencing of this T cell receptor beta chain was carried out in a study of blood T cells in healthy people across ages. With a J-beta primer mix and a sample-barcoded 5' primer, a second PCR ran roughly 7 to 11 cycles. Each cDNA molecule carried a tag from a template-switch adaptor that contained 12 random nucleotides. Sequencing yielded, for each sample, at least 2.5 million paired-end reads carrying CDR3. TCRdb re-called the 5' RACE reads with MiXCR, one entry per CDR3 protein. The data contain roughly 790,000 distinct CDR3 sequences, around 46% of them singletons. In its sample, this clonotype was seen many times. The antigen remains undetermined. Study-wide points: Strong correlation linked observed beta diversity and percent naive T cells.

The CDR3 has 13 residues. V was clipped by 1 base and J by 8 bases, with 9 bases between them. The receptor's source is a woman aged 55-70 years in good health. Sequencing used blood. The chain employs TRBV12-3 or TRBV12-4 and TRBJ2-1, with no clear D. CDR3 residues: CASSLGQVDEQFF. The CDR3 nucleotides read TGTGCCAGCAGTTTAGGGCAGGTTGATGAGCAGTTCTTC.